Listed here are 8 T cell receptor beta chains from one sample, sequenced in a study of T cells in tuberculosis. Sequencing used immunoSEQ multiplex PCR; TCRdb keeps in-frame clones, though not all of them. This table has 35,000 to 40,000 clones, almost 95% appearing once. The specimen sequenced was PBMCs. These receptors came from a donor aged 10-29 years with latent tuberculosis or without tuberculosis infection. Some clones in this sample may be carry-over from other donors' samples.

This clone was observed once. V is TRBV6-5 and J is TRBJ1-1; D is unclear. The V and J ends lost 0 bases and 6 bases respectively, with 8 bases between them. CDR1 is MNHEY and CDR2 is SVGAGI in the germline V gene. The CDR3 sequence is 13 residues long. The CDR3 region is CASSYSRLAEAFF. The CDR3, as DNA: TGTGCCAGCAGTTACTCGCGACTAGCTGAAGCTTTCTTT.

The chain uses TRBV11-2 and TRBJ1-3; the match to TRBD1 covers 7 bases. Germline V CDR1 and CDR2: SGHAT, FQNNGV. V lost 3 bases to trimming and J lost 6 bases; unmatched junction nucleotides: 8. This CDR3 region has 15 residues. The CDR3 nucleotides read TGTGCCAGCAGCTTCAATCAGGGGACAGTAAACACCATATATTTT. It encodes CASSFNQGTVNTIYF.

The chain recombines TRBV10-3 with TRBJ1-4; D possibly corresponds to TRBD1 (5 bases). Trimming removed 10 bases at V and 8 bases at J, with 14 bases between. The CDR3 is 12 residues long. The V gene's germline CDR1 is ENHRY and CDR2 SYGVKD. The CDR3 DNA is TGTGCCACATCCCAGGGTCAAGAAAAACTGTTTTTT. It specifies CATSQGQEKLFF.

The CDR3 loop reads CASSLAAGGVEAFF. CDR3 nucleotide sequence: TGTGCCAGCAGCTTAGCTGCAGGGGGTGTCGAAGCTTTCTTT. V and J are TRBV11-2 and TRBJ1-1; 7 bases are a match to TRBD1. V gave up 1 base and J gave up 8 bases; unmatched junction bases: 7. CDR3 size: 14 residues. Germline V gene lookup returns CDR1 SGHAT and CDR2 FQNNGV. Full variable domain (remainder filled in from reference TRBV11-2 and TRBJ1-1): EAGVAQSPRYKIIEKRQSVAFWCNPISGHATLYWYQQILGQGPKLLIQFQNNGVVDDSQLPKDRFSAERLKGVDSTLKIQPAKLEDSAVYLCASSLAAGGVEAFFGQGTRLTVV.

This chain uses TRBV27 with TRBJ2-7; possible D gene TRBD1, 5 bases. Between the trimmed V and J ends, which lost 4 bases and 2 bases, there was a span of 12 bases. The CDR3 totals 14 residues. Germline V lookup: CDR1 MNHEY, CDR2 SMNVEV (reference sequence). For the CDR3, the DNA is TGTGCCAGCAGTTCCTCAGGGAATCCCTACGAGCAGTACGTC. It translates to CASSSSGNPYEQYV.

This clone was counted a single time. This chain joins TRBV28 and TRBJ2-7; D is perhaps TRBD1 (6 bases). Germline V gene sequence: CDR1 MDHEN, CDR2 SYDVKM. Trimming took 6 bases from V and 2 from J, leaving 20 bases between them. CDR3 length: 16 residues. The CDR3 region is CASSRLGAIKTYEQYF. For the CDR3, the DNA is TGTGCCAGCAGCCGTTTGGGGGCGATAAAAACCTACGAGCAGTACTTC.

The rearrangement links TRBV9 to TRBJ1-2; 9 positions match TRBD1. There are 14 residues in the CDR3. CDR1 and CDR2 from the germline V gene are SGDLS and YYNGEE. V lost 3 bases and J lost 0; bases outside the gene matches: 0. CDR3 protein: CASSGQGANYGYTF. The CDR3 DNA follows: TGTGCCAGCAGCGGACAGGGGGCTAACTATGGCTACACCTTC.

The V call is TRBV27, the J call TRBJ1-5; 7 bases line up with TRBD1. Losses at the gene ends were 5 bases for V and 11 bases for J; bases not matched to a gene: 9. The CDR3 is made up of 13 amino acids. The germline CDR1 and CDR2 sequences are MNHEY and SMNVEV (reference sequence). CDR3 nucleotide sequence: TGTGCCAGCAGTGAATGGGCGGGACAGACCCAGCATTTT. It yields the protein CASSEWAGQTQHF.